This T cell receptor beta chain emerged from a study of cytotoxic CD8 clonotypes in ibrutinib-treated CLL. The CDR3 sequence is 15 residues long. CDR1 and CDR2 from the germline V gene are SEHNR and FQNEAQ (reference sequence). The ends were cut back, 3 bases at V and 0 bases at J, with 10 bases in the middle. Sequencing used immunoSEQ multiplex PCR; TCRdb keeps in-frame clones, though not all of them. The sample has about 25,000 clones; around two thirds are singletons. The sequence was obtained from a human donor with chronic lymphocytic leukemia. The rearrangement uses TRBV7-9 and TRBJ2-3; D is uncertain. The specimen comprised PBMCs, sampled at disease progression, from a patient treated with ibrutinib. DNA for the CDR3: TGTGCCAGCAGCTTTAGTAAGCCTAGCACAGATACGCAGTATTTT. It yields the protein CASSFSKPSTDTQYF.